Below, 25 T cell receptor beta chains from the same sample are listed, as sequenced in a study of T cells in tuberculosis listed by TCRdb under 2018. The time point tag for this specimen amounts to: new active TB diagnosis, blood taken before or within 7 days of starting treatment. Libraries were constructed by the immunoSEQ multiplex PCR assay. The table was pulled from immuneACCESS by TCRdb, which kept in-frame rearrangements only. Such tables lose some clones; where checked, under half of the loss comes from unresolved V genes, and the rest has no known cause. The sample includes about 30,000 clones, with just over 90% observed a single time. Jointly, the top ten make up 6.8% of the sample. This sample comprised PBMCs, obtained at tuberculosis diagnosis. Receptors were obtained from an adult with tuberculosis.

The J gene is TRBJ2-2, the V gene TRBV27, with 14 bases fitting TRBD2. V lost 5 bases and J lost 7; bases outside the gene matches: 6. CDR1 and CDR2 (germline): MNHEY, SMNVEV (reference sequence). The CDR3 loop spans 16 amino acids. The DNA for the CDR3 is TGTGCCAGCAGTATGGGACTAGCGGGAGCAGTCGGGGAGCTGTTTTTT. Translation: CASSMGLAGAVGELFF.

This clone has just one count. The chain couples TRBV4-3 to TRBJ2-4, with 7 bases matching TRBD2. The J segment lost 0 bases and the V segment lost 0 bases, leaving 11 bases of the junction unmatched. CDR3 length equals 19 residues. Per germline, CDR1 LGHNA and CDR2 YSLEER. CDR3 nucleotides: TGCGCCAGCAGCCAAGACTTGGCAGGGACTAAAATAGCCAAAAACATTCAGTACTTC. It encodes CASSQDLAGTKIAKNIQYF.

The gene calls are TRBV19 and TRBJ2-3; possibly TRBD1 for D (5 bases). The germline CDR1 and CDR2 sequences are LNHDA and SQIVND (reference sequence). The CDR3 loop spans 16 amino acids. Trimming shortened V by 5 bases and J by 1 base, and 16 bases separated the two germline ends. The CDR3: CASSPPVGVGTDTQYF. In nucleotides, the CDR3 is TGTGCCAGTAGTCCCCCTGTAGGGGTGGGCACAGATACGCAGTATTTT.

A few counts support this clone. The chain combines TRBV4-1 with TRBJ2-2, with TRBD1 as a possible D gene (7 bases). Between the trimmed V and J ends, which lost 1 base and 3 bases, there was a span of 21 bases. CDR1 and CDR2 from the germline V gene are MGHRA and YSYEKL. The CDR3 extends over 19 amino acids. The DNA for the CDR3 is TGCGCCAGCAGCCAAGGGGTAGCGGCAAGGGGGCGAGACACCGGGGAGCTGTTTTTT. This codes for CASSQGVAARGRDTGELFF.

V is TRBV10-1 and J is TRBJ2-7; D gene uncertain. CDR3 length: 15 amino acids. In germline, CDR1 is WNHNN, CDR2 SYGVQD (reference sequence). The V gene lost 0 bases and the J gene lost 0 bases, with 9 bases spanning the gap. CDR3 DNA sequence: TGCGCCAGCAGTGAGTCGAATTTCGGCTCCTACGAGCAGTACTTC. Its protein is CASSESNFGSYEQYF.

This sequence joins TRBV5-8 and TRBJ1-6; possibly TRBD1 for D (5 bases). The length of the CDR3 is 15 residues. The V end was cut by 6 bases, the J end by 8 bases, with 18 bases between. CDR1 and CDR2 (germline): SGHTS, YDEGEE. As DNA, the CDR3 is TGTGCCAGCACCATCCAAACGCGGGGGTATTCACCCCTCCACTTT. It encodes CASTIQTRGYSPLHF.

The chain has TRBV7-2 and TRBJ1-3; 8 bases are shared with TRBD1. V was clipped by 1 base and J by 10 bases; unmatched bases: 6. The germline gives CDR1 SGHTA, CDR2 FQGNSA. The CDR3 extends over 14 amino acids. The DNA of the CDR3 is TGTGCCAGCAGCTTAGGGGGACAGGCGTTAACCATATATTTT. This sequence encodes CASSLGGQALTIYF.

V and J are TRBV27 and TRBJ2-3; possibly TRBD1 for D (6 bases). With 4 bases removed from V and 1 base from J, the gap between germline ends came to 12 bases. The germline V gene encodes CDR1 MNHEY and CDR2 SMNVEV (reference sequence). CDR3 length equals 15 residues. The CDR3 sequence is CASSSRGLGTDTQYF. The DNA for the CDR3 is TGTGCCAGCAGTTCCAGGGGTTTGGGCACAGATACGCAGTATTTT.

The chain carries TRBV6-1 and TRBJ1-3; D is perhaps TRBD1 (6 bases). Per the germline V gene, CDR1 is MNHNS and CDR2 is SASEGT. Trimming cost V 1 base and J 4 bases, with 11 bases left between them. This CDR3 comprises 15 residues. This chain's CDR3 is CASSEVGGRGNTIYF. In DNA, the CDR3 is TGTGCCAGCAGTGAAGTGGGGGGGCGCGGAAACACCATATATTTT.

The chain links TRBV9 to TRBJ1-1; no reliable D call. This CDR3 is 13 amino acids long. CDR1 SGDLS and CDR2 YYNGEE come from the germline V gene. The ends were cut back, 3 bases at V and 5 bases at J, with 11 bases in the middle. CDR3 region: CASSGGRGTEAFF. The CDR3 DNA sequence: TGTGCCAGCAGCGGCGGGCGAGGGACTGAAGCTTTCTTT. Based on the CDR3 plus reference TRBV9 and TRBJ1-1, the full variable domain is DSGVTQTPKHLITATGQRVTLRCSPRSGDLSVYWYQQSLDQGLQFLIQYYNGEERAKGNILERFSAQQFPDLHSELNLSSLELGDSALYFCASSGGRGTEAFFGQGTRLTVV.

The CDR3 DNA is TGCGCCAGCTCTACAGGGTTCTCCTACGAGCAGTACTTC. This codes for CASSTGFSYEQYF. The rearrangement uses TRBV10-2 and TRBJ2-7, with D tentatively TRBD1 (6 bases). This CDR3 is built from 13 residues. CDR1 is WSHSY and CDR2 is SAAADI in the germline V gene. V lost 8 bases, J lost 0 bases, and 11 bases lay in between.

The chain uses TRBV7-6 and TRBJ1-2; D is possibly TRBD1 (6 bases). Between the trimmed V and J ends, which lost 4 bases and 5 bases, there was a span of 20 bases. The CDR3 has 16 amino acids. The germline gives CDR1 SGHVS, CDR2 FNYEAQ. The CDR3 DNA follows: TGTGCCAGCAGCTCTACCATGGGGGGGGGCTGGTATGGCTACACCTTC. This gives the protein CASSSTMGGGWYGYTF.

The V call is TRBV5-4, the J call TRBJ2-2; 8 bases agree with TRBD2. Germline CDR1 reads SGHNT; CDR2 reads YYREEE (reference sequence). V lost 2 bases and J lost 4; bases outside the gene matches: 7. This CDR3 is built from 16 residues. The CDR3 DNA sequence: TGTGCCAGCAGCTTAGGTGGGAGCGGGGGCACCGGGGAGCTGTTTTTT. Its protein product is CASSLGGSGGTGELFF.

The V call is TRBV29-1, the J call TRBJ2-1; D may be TRBD2 (5 bases). There are 15 residues in the CDR3. Germline V gives CDR1 SQVTM, CDR2 ANQGSEA. V lost 2 bases, J lost 0 bases, and 11 bases lay in between. The CDR3 loop reads CSVEFRAGSYNEQFF. The DNA for the CDR3 is TGCAGCGTTGAATTTAGGGCGGGCTCCTACAATGAGCAGTTCTTC.

This chain uses TRBV30 with TRBJ2-5, with D perhaps TRBD1 (5 bases). This CDR3 has 12 amino acids. From germline, CDR1 is GTSNPN and CDR2 SVGIG (reference sequence). V gave up 5 bases and J gave up 3 bases, with 10 bases separating them. The CDR3 loop is CAWALREETQYF. In DNA form, the CDR3 reads TGTGCCTGGGCTCTCAGGGAAGAGACCCAGTACTTC. Variable domain in full (rest from reference TRBV30 and TRBJ2-5): SQTIHQWPATLVQPVGSPLSLECTVEGTSNPNLYWYRQAAGRGLQLLFYSVGIGQISSEVPQNLSASRPQDRQFILSSKKLLLSDSGFYLCAWALREETQYFGPGTRLLVL.

This clone was recorded only once. The rearrangement links TRBV9 to TRBJ1-5, with D possibly matching TRBD1 (5 bases). There are 15 residues in the CDR3. Trimming removed 4 bases at V and 2 bases at J, with 13 bases between. In germline, CDR1 is SGDLS, CDR2 YYNGEE. CDR3 in amino acids: CASSRGGGGNQPQHF. CDR3 coding DNA: TGTGCCAGCAGCCGCGGTGGAGGGGGCAATCAGCCCCAGCATTTT.

The chain employs TRBV27 and TRBJ2-1; 15 bases fit TRBD2. This CDR3 region has 16 residues. Germline loops: CDR1 MNHEY, CDR2 SMNVEV (reference sequence). V lost 5 bases, J lost 9 bases, and 8 bases stayed unmatched. CDR3 in amino acids: CASSQGTSGRWGEQFF. In DNA, the CDR3 is TGTGCCAGCAGTCAAGGGACTAGCGGGAGGTGGGGTGAGCAGTTCTTC.

V usage is TRBV9 and J usage is TRBJ2-7, with TRBD1 identical over 7 bases. Looked up from germline, CDR1 is SGDLS and CDR2 is YYNGEE. The CDR3 totals 15 residues. J gave up 3 bases and V 0 bases, and 6 bases lay outside the gene matches. CDR3 in DNA: TGTGCCAGCAGCGTAGGAACAGGGGTTAACTACGAGCAGTACTTC. Protein: CASSVGTGVNYEQYF.

The chain employs TRBV19 and TRBJ2-3, with TRBD1 matching over 8 bases. CDR3 length: 15 amino acids. Trimming at V came to 3 bases and at J to 5 bases, leaving 7 bases not matched to a gene. CDR1 LNHDA and CDR2 SQIVND come from the germline V gene (reference sequence). CDR3 amino acids: CASSILAGGVDTQYF. CDR3 nucleotide sequence: TGTGCCAGTAGTATCCTGGCAGGGGGCGTAGATACGCAGTATTTT.

This sequence joins TRBV15 and TRBJ1-5; D unresolved. V shed 1 base and J shed 1 base, with 11 bases lying between them. The germline V gene encodes CDR1 LNHNV and CDR2 YYDKDF (reference sequence). CDR3 size: 16 residues. The CDR3 sequence is CATSRARESSNQPQHF. The CDR3 bases are TGTGCCACCAGCAGAGCTCGGGAATCAAGCAATCAGCCCCAGCATTTT.

CDR3 bases: TGTGCCAGCAGCTTAGTCCTAGCGGGGGGGTCTAGCACAGATACGCAGTATTTT. Amino acids: CASSLVLAGGSSTDTQYF. The J gene is TRBJ2-3, the V gene TRBV7-8; 12 bases map to TRBD2. With 1 base clipped from V and 0 bases from J, the junction kept 5 bases outside the gene matches. The CDR3 has 18 amino acids. Germline lookup yields CDR1 SGHVS and CDR2 FQNEAQ.

V is TRBV10-2 and J is TRBJ1-6, with 7 bases identical to TRBD1. Germline lookup yields CDR1 WSHSY and CDR2 SAAADI. The length of the CDR3 is 16 residues. Trimming cost V 2 bases and J 9 bases; bases outside gene matches: 10. The CDR3 sequence is CASSEPRDSWGSPLHF. Here the CDR3 DNA reads TGCGCCAGCAGTGAGCCCCGGGACAGTTGGGGTTCACCCCTCCACTTT.

The chain recombines TRBV28 with TRBJ2-7; 11 nucleotides agree with TRBD2. The CDR3 loop spans 15 amino acids. Germline CDR1 is MDHEN and CDR2 is SYDVKM. V was clipped by 5 bases and J by 5 bases; unmatched bases: 8. CDR3: CASSQLAGVRHEQYF. DNA for the CDR3: TGTGCCAGCAGTCAACTAGCGGGAGTTCGGCACGAGCAGTACTTC.

The genes are TRBV10-3 and TRBJ2-7, with TRBD1 as a possible D gene (6 bases). The CDR3 totals 14 residues. Trimming pared 10 bases from V and 3 bases from J, leaving 19 bases between. The germline CDR1 and CDR2 sequences are ENHRY and SYGVKD. This CDR3 is CATKGLGGDYEQYF. The CDR3 region has the DNA TGTGCCACGAAGGGGTTAGGGGGAGACTACGAGCAGTACTTC.

In DNA form, the CDR3 reads TGTGCTAGTGGTTTGGTATATGCGGGACTAGCCTATGAGCAGTTCTTC. Residues: CASGLVYAGLAYEQFF. The chain uses TRBV12-5 and TRBJ2-1, with 9 nucleotides matching TRBD2. CDR1 is LGHNT, CDR2 FRNRAP, per germline. After removal of 0 bases from V and 8 bases from J, the junction contained 8 bases not matched to a gene. This CDR3 region has 16 residues.